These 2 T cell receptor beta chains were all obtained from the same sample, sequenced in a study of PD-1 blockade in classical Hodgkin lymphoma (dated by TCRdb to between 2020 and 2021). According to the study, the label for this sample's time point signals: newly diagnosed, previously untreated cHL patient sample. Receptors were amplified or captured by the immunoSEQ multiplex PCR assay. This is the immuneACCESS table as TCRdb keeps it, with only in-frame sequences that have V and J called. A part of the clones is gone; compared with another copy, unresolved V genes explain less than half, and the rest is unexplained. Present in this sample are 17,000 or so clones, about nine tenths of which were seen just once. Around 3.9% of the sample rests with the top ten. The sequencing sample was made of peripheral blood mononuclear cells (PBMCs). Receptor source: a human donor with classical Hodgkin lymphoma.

In DNA form, the CDR3 reads TGTGCCAGCTCAGCTGGACAGGGACCTAGCACAGATACGCAGTATTTT. Encoded protein: CASSAGQGPSTDTQYF. The chain couples TRBV18 to TRBJ2-3, with TRBD1 identical over 8 bases. V lost 5 bases, J lost 0 bases, and 7 bases stayed unmatched. The germline gives CDR1 KGHSH, CDR2 LQKENI. This CDR3 comprises 16 residues.

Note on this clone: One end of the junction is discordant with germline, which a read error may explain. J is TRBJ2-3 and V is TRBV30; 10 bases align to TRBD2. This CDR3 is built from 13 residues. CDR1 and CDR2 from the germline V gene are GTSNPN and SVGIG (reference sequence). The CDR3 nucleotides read TGTGCTTGGACTAGCGGAACCACAGATACGCAGTATTTT. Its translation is CAWTSGTTDTQYF.